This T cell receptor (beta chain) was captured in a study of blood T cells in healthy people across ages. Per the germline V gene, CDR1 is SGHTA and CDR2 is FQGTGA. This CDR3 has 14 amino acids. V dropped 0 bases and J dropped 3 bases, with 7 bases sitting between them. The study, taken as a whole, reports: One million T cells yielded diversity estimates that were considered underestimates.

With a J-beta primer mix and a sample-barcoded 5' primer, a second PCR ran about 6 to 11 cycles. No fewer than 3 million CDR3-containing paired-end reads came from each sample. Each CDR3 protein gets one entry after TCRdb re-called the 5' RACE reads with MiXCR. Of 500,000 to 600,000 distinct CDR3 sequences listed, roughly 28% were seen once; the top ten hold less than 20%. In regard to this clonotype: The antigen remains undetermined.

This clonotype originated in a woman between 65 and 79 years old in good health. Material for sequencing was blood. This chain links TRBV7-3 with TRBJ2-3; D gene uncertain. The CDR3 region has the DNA TGTGCCAGCAGCTTAACGGCGGTAACAGATACGCAGTATTTT. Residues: CASSLTAVTDTQYF.